One sample yielded the 27 T cell receptor beta chains listed below, sequenced in a study of memory CD4+ T cells and cytomegalovirus serostatus. Single viable CD3+CD4+CD8-CD45RO+ cells were sorted as the memory CD4+ T cells. Clones were sequenced by immunoSEQ multiplex PCR, and TCRdb holds only the in-frame ones, with some missing. The sample records fewer than 50,000 clones, around 80% being singletons. Sequenced material: memory CD4+ T cells from blood. These receptors all come from an adult in good health and CMV-seronegative.

The V and J genes are TRBV29-1 and TRBJ2-7; tentative D call: TRBD1 (6 bases). The CDR3 totals 15 residues. The V gene lost 3 bases and the J gene lost 1 base, with 16 bases spanning the gap. In germline, CDR1 is SQVTM, CDR2 ANQGSEA. This CDR3 reads CSVDSDRTPSYEQYF. CDR3 sequence (DNA): TGCAGCGTTGACTCGGACAGAACCCCTTCCTACGAGCAGTACTTC.

The chain uses TRBV18 and TRBJ2-5; 14 nucleotides align to TRBD2. The CDR3 contains 18 residues. The trim removed 3 bases at V and 7 bases at J, leaving 13 bases unmatched. Germline V gives CDR1 KGHSH, CDR2 LQKENI. CDR3 region: CASSPTTSGRDIKGTQYF. Here the CDR3 DNA reads TGTGCCAGCTCACCGACGACTAGCGGGAGGGACATCAAGGGGACCCAGTACTTC.

This clone is judged medium-sized (0.01 to 0.1%). V is TRBV30 and J is TRBJ1-1, with TRBD1 as a possible D gene (5 bases). Trimming shortened V by 6 bases and J by 0 bases, and 11 bases separated the two germline ends. The CDR3 is made up of 13 amino acids. Per the germline V gene, CDR1 is GTSNPN and CDR2 is SVGIG (reference sequence). The CDR3 DNA reads as TGTGCCTGTACGGGACGGATGAACACTGAAGCTTTCTTT. It yields the protein CACTGRMNTEAFF.

The V gene is TRBV10-3, the J gene TRBJ1-2; D is possibly TRBD1 (5 bases). The germline V and J ends were trimmed by 3 bases and 8 bases, with 10 bases remaining between them. CDR3 size: 12 residues. CDR1 is ENHRY and CDR2 is SYGVKD in the germline V gene. The DNA of the CDR3 is TGTGCCATCAGTGAAACCGGGGACGGCTACACCTTC. Its protein product is CAISETGDGYTF.

The rearrangement uses TRBV19 and TRBJ2-3; 8 nucleotides agree with TRBD1. V was clipped by 4 bases and J by 8 bases; unmatched bases: 14. The germline V gene has CDR1 LNHDA and CDR2 SQIVND (reference sequence). This CDR3 spans 16 amino acids. This chain's CDR3 is CASSTSSGQGGVTQYF. In nucleotides, the CDR3 is TGTGCCAGTAGTACTTCTTCCGGACAGGGAGGAGTTACGCAGTATTTT.

The chain is built from TRBV5-5 and TRBJ1-1; 7 bases map to TRBD1. V shed 1 base, J shed 4 bases, and the junction held 4 bases outside the gene matches. This CDR3 has 14 residues. Germline assignment: CDR1 SGHKS and CDR2 YYEKEE (reference sequence). The CDR3 reads CASSLRQGITEAFF. CDR3 nucleotide sequence: TGTGCCAGCAGCTTGAGACAGGGAATCACTGAAGCTTTCTTT.

The chain links TRBV27 to TRBJ2-3; D unclear. Germline V gives CDR1 MNHEY, CDR2 SMNVEV (reference sequence). Trimming removed 6 bases at V and 4 bases at J, with 14 bases between. The CDR3 consists of 14 residues. The CDR3 region is CASRSLGIADTQYF. The CDR3 DNA is TGTGCCAGCAGATCTCTAGGCATCGCAGATACGCAGTATTTT.

J is TRBJ1-1 and V is TRBV19; D is unclear. The CDR3 runs 13 residues. Trimming shortened V by 9 bases and J by 4 bases, and 15 bases separated the two germline ends. Germline V lookup: CDR1 LNHDA, CDR2 SQIVND (reference sequence). CDR3 coding DNA: TGTGCCAGCCGGGCCACTGGGGTCACTGAAGCTTTCTTT. This gives the protein CASRATGVTEAFF.

V gene TRBV11-2 combines with J gene TRBJ2-6; D is perhaps TRBD1 (6 bases). V was shortened by 3 bases and J by 0 bases, with 15 bases between the two germline ends. The CDR3 loop spans 18 amino acids. Germline V gene data show CDR1 as SGHAT and CDR2 as FQNNGV. CDR3 amino acids: CASSFAPGQDSGANVLTF. The DNA of the CDR3 is TGTGCCAGCAGCTTTGCCCCGGGACAAGACTCTGGGGCCAACGTCCTGACTTTC.

The chain is built from TRBV5-4 and TRBJ2-5, with D perhaps TRBD1 (6 bases). The CDR3 has 17 residues. Germline V lookup: CDR1 SGHNT, CDR2 YYREEE (reference sequence). Trimming left V 4 bases short and J 2 bases short, with 21 bases between. CDR3 nucleotide sequence: TGTGCCAGCAGCCAAGGCCGAGGACAGTTCCGACAAGAGACCCAGTACTTC. It specifies CASSQGRGQFRQETQYF. The variable domain in full, completed from reference TRBV5-4 and TRBJ2-5, reads ETGVTQSPTHLIKTRGQQVTLRCSSQSGHNTVSWYQQALGQGPQFIFQYYREEENGRGNFPPRFSGLQFPNYSSELNVNALELDDSALYLCASSQGRGQFRQETQYFGPGTRLLVL.

V gene TRBV9 combines with J gene TRBJ1-2, with 7 bases fitting TRBD1. Trimming removed 3 bases from V and 7 bases from J; junction bases left unmatched: 3. There are 12 residues in the CDR3. Germline V lookup: CDR1 SGDLS, CDR2 YYNGEE. The CDR3 DNA follows: TGTGCCAGCAGCGCTTACAGGGGTGGCTACACCTTC. This sequence encodes CASSAYRGGYTF.

The genes are TRBV27 and TRBJ2-2; 8 bases line up with TRBD2. The V gene end was trimmed by 1 base and the J gene end by 6 bases; junction bases not matched to a gene: 4. CDR3 length equals 15 residues. The germline V gene has CDR1 MNHEY and CDR2 SMNVEV (reference sequence). The CDR3 loop reads CASSLFGRAAGELFF. CDR3 bases: TGTGCCAGCAGTTTATTCGGGAGGGCGGCCGGGGAGCTGTTTTTT.

The table lists this clone with a count of one. This chain joins TRBV30 and TRBJ1-1, with a tentative D call TRBD1 (6 bases). Germline V lookup: CDR1 GTSNPN, CDR2 SVGIG (reference sequence). The CDR3 length is 13 residues. The V end was cut by 4 bases, the J end by 1 base, with 10 bases between. The CDR3 DNA reads as TGTGCCTGGACTAAGGGGGGGAACACTGAAGCTTTCTTT. It is translated as CAWTKGGNTEAFF.

The chain's CDR3 is CASSQDWSTNEKLFF. The CDR3 DNA is TGTGCCAGCAGCCAAGATTGGTCAACTAATGAAAAACTGTTTTTT. The V call is TRBV14, the J call TRBJ1-4, with D hard to call. The length of the CDR3 is 15 residues. Trimming stripped 0 bases from V and 0 bases from J, with 5 bases between. Germline V gene data show CDR1 as SGHDN and CDR2 as FVKESK. The entire variable domain, with the rest obtained from reference TRBV14 and TRBJ1-4, is as follows: EAGVTQFPSHSVIEKGQTVTLRCDPISGHDNLYWYRRVMGKEIKFLLHFVKESKQDESGMPNNRFLAERTGGTYSTLKVQPAELEDSGVYFCASSQDWSTNEKLFFGSGTQLSVL.

The table lists this clone with a count of one. The genes are TRBV7-2 and TRBJ2-1; unclear D gene. The CDR3 spans 16 residues. In germline, CDR1 is SGHTA, CDR2 FQGNSA. V lost 1 base, J lost 4 bases, and 14 bases lay in between. This chain's CDR3 is CASSLVSTVQYNEQFF. The CDR3 DNA reads TGTGCCAGCAGCTTAGTGAGTACGGTACAATACAATGAGCAGTTCTTC. The full variable domain, completed using reference TRBV7-2 and TRBJ2-1, is GAGVSQSPSNKVTEKGKDVELRCDPISGHTALYWYRQSLGQGLEFLIYFQGNSAPDKSGLPSDRFSAERTGGSVSTLTIQRTQQEDSAVYLCASSLVSTVQYNEQFFGPGTRLTVL.

The chain combines TRBV14 with TRBJ2-7, with TRBD2 matching 10 bases. The CDR3 is 16 amino acids. The germline V gene has CDR1 SGHDN and CDR2 FVKESK. The J segment lost 3 bases and the V segment lost 2 bases, leaving 7 bases of the junction unmatched. DNA for the CDR3: TGTGCCAGCAGCCAACTATCCGGGACTAGCGACTACGAGCAGTACTTC. Translating it yields CASSQLSGTSDYEQYF.

This clone appeared a single time. The chain employs TRBV6-5 and TRBJ1-2; 10 bases line up with TRBD1. Germline-derived CDR1 and CDR2 are MNHEY and SVGAGI. This CDR3 has 12 residues. Trimming cost V 5 bases and J 10 bases; bases outside gene matches: 4. CDR3 nucleotides: TGTGCCAGCAGTGGCGGGACAGGGGCCTACACCTTC. It codes for CASSGGTGAYTF.

This sequence joins TRBV18 and TRBJ2-5, with 12 bases matching TRBD2. Per the germline V gene, CDR1 is KGHSH and CDR2 is LQKENI. V shed 2 bases, J shed 4 bases, and the junction held 8 bases outside the gene matches. The CDR3 is 17 amino acids. The CDR3 nucleotides are TGTGCCAGCTCACCATCGACTAGCGGGAGTTCAGGAGAGACCCAGTACTTC. It specifies CASSPSTSGSSGETQYF.

The chain has TRBV10-3 and TRBJ2-1; 10 nucleotides match TRBD1. The CDR3 runs to 15 residues. J gave up 10 bases and V 6 bases, and 12 bases lay outside the gene matches. Germline-derived CDR1 and CDR2 are ENHRY and SYGVKD. CDR3: CAISEGQGRVDEQFF. As DNA, the CDR3 is TGTGCCATCAGCGAGGGACAGGGGAGGGTGGACGAGCAGTTCTTC.

The V gene is TRBV13, the J gene TRBJ1-5, with no clear D. The CDR3 runs to 13 residues. Germline CDR1 and CDR2: PRHDT and FYEKMQ (reference sequence). The V end lost 0 bases, the J end lost 4 bases, and 4 bases lay between the germline ends. The CDR3 region is CASSLGLNQPQHF. CDR3 DNA: TGTGCCAGCAGCTTAGGATTAAATCAGCCCCAGCATTTT.

In DNA, the CDR3 is TGCGCCAGCAGCCAAGATCGAGGCCAGGTCGCCTACGAGCAGTACTTC. It is translated as CASSQDRGQVAYEQYF. The chain is built from TRBV4-1 and TRBJ2-7; no clear D gene. From germline, CDR1 is MGHRA and CDR2 YSYEKL. The CDR3 covers 16 residues. The ends were cut back, 0 bases at V and 2 bases at J, with 14 bases in the middle.

The chain employs TRBV20-1 and TRBJ2-7; tentative D call: TRBD1 (6 bases). V shed 6 bases and J shed 4 bases, with 10 bases lying between them. The CDR3 covers 11 residues. The V gene's germline CDR1 is DFQATT and CDR2 SNEGSKA (reference sequence). Written as DNA, the CDR3 is TGCAGTGCCCCGGACAGTTACGAGCAGTACTTC. Translated: CSAPDSYEQYF.

This sequence joins TRBV4-1 and TRBJ2-2; no firm D call. Deletions cut 5 bases from V and 5 bases from J, with 24 bases between. Per germline, CDR1 MGHRA and CDR2 YSYEKL. The CDR3 extends over 18 amino acids. This CDR3 is CASSSPPGTMVGTGELFF. In DNA form, the CDR3 reads TGCGCCAGCAGCTCCCCCCCCGGCACCATGGTGGGGACCGGGGAGCTGTTTTTT.

The chain couples TRBV30 to TRBJ2-3; no definite D call. Germline V lookup: CDR1 GTSNPN, CDR2 SVGIG (reference sequence). The CDR3 runs to 12 residues. V was clipped by 4 bases and J by 1 base, with 6 bases between them. For the CDR3, the DNA is TGTGCCTGGAATGTCGGCACAGATACGCAGTATTTT. It is translated as CAWNVGTDTQYF.

This clone was found a few times. This rearrangement joins TRBV6-6 to TRBJ1-4; D is perhaps TRBD1 (5 bases). The CDR3 has 12 residues. Germline values: CDR1 MNHNY, CDR2 SVGAGI (reference sequence). Trimming cost V 11 bases and J 8 bases, with 15 bases left between them. In DNA, the CDR3 is TGTGCCGCCACCGGGACTGCCGAAAAACTGTTTTTT. Translated: CAATGTAEKLFF.

This clone was seen only once. The CDR3 sequence is CASSFENRPGTEAFF. Here the CDR3 DNA reads TGTGCCAGCAGCTTCGAAAACAGGCCGGGCACTGAAGCTTTCTTT. This rearrangement joins TRBV5-6 to TRBJ1-1; perhaps TRBD1 as D (5 bases). Trimming took off 2 bases at V and 4 bases at J, with 15 bases between the two ends. Germline V gene sequence: CDR1 SGHDT, CDR2 YYEEEE. The CDR3 has 15 residues.

The gene calls are TRBV9 and TRBJ1-1, with 8 positions matching TRBD1. The length of the CDR3 is 13 residues. CDR1 SGDLS and CDR2 YYNGEE come from the germline V gene. J was trimmed by 6 bases and V by 1 base; bases with no gene match: 2. CDR3 sequence (DNA): TGTGCCAGCAGCGTATCGGACAGGGCTGAAGCTTTCTTT. Its translation is CASSVSDRAEAFF. The variable domain in full, with the rest retrieved from reference TRBV9 and TRBJ1-1, is DSGVTQTPKHLITATGQRVTLRCSPRSGDLSVYWYQQSLDQGLQFLIQYYNGEERAKGNILERFSAQQFPDLHSELNLSSLELGDSALYFCASSVSDRAEAFFGQGTRLTVV.